The T cell receptor (beta chain) under discussion was sequenced for a study of shared T cell receptors in the human thymus. The CDR3 loop spans 13 amino acids. Germline values: CDR1 MDHEN, CDR2 SYDVKM. V was pared by 6 bases and J by 9 bases, with 15 bases between. This clone has a handful of counts. TCRdb's copy holds only in-frame clones and misses some; the assay was immunoSEQ multiplex PCR. This table holds about 660,000 clones, approximately 89% found once. In addition, the sample was reused for a study of human thymus T cells. That study adds: Surgeons resected thymus tissue during corrective heart surgery. Thymic and blood repertoires appeared to show biased V and J gene usage.

This clonotype was obtained from a boy younger than two with a congenital heart defect. Sequences were obtained from thymocytes. The rearrangement joins TRBV28 to TRBJ2-1; D perhaps matches TRBD1 (5 bases). Here the CDR3 DNA reads TGTGCCAGCAGATTGAAGACAGTTGCTGAGCAGTTCTTC. It is translated as CASRLKTVAEQFF.